This T cell receptor (beta chain) was obtained from a study of early T cells in non-severe SARS-CoV-2 infection. The wider study: Sequencing of unsorted whole blood was done on bulk RNA, leaving chains unpaired. Study-level points and caveats: Sequences matched to VDJdb favored anti-spike CD8 responses, while private and CD4 specificities were missed.

This clonotype was seen ten or more times. The antigen remains undetermined. The CDR3 has 14 amino acids. V gave up 6 bases and J gave up 4 bases, with 13 bases separating them. Attachment of unique molecular identifiers to individual cDNA molecules was performed. TCRdb redid the calling of the 5' RACE reads with MiXCR, one entry per CDR3 protein. Here the sample spans approximately 31,000 distinct CDR3 sequences, roughly 5.7% being singletons. The sample comprised whole blood. The sequence was obtained from an adult who was a healthcare worker with PCR-confirmed SARS-CoV-2 infection or an uninfected control (not recorded which). The chain uses TRBV12-3 or TRBV12-4 and TRBJ1-5; D might be TRBD1 (5 bases). For the CDR3, the DNA is TGTGCCAGCAGCACCGGGGCAGTAAATCAGCCCCAGCATTTT. Translation gives CASSTGAVNQPQHF.